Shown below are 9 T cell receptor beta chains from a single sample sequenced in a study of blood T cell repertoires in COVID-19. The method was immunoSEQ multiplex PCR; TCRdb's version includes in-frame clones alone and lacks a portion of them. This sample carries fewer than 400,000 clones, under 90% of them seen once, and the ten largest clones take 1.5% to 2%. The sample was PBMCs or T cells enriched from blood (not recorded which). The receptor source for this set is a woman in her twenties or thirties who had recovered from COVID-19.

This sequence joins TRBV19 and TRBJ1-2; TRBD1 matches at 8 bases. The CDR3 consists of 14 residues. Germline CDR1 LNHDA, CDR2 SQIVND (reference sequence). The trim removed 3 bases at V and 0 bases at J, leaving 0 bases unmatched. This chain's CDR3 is CASSMGQANYGYTF. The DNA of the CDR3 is TGTGCCAGTAGTATGGGACAGGCTAACTATGGCTACACCTTC. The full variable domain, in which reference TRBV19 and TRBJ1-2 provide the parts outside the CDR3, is DGGITQSPKYLFRKEGQNVTLSCEQNLNHDAMYWYRQDPGQGLRLIYYSQIVNDFQKGDIAEGYSVSREKKESFPLTVTSAQKNPTAFYLCASSMGQANYGYTFGSGTRLTVV.

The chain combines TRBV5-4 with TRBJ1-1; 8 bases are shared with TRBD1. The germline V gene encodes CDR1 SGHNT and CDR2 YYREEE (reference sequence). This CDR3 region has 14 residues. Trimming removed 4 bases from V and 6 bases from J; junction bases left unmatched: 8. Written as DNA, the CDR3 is TGTGCCAGCAGCGAAGGCTCAGGGGGCTCTGAAGCTTTCTTT. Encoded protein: CASSEGSGGSEAFF.

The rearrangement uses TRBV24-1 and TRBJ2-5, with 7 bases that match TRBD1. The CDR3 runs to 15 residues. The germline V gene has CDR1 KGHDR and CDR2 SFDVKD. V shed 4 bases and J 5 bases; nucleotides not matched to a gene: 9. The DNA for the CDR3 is TGTGCCACCAGTGACCGTGGACAGGCTCCCGAGACCCAGTACTTC. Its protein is CATSDRGQAPETQYF.

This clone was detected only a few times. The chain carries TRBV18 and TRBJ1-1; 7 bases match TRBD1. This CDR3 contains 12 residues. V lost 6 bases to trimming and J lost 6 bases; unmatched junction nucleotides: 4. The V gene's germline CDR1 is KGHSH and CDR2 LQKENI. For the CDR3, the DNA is TGTGCCAGCTCGGGGCAGGGGGCTGAAGCTTTCTTT. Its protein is CASSGQGAEAFF.

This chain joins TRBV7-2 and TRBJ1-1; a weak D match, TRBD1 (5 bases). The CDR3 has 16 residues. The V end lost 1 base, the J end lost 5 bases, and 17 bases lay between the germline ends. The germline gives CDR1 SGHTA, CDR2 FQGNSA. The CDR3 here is CASSLVKGLAGTEAFF. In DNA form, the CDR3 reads TGTGCCAGCAGCTTAGTAAAGGGGCTGGCGGGGACTGAAGCTTTCTTT.

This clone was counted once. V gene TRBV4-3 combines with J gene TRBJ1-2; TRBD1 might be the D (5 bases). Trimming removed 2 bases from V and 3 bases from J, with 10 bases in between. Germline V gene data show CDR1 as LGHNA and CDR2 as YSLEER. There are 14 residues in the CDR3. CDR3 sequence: CASSQQGGDYGYTF. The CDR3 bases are TGCGCCAGCAGCCAACAGGGCGGTGACTATGGCTACACCTTC.

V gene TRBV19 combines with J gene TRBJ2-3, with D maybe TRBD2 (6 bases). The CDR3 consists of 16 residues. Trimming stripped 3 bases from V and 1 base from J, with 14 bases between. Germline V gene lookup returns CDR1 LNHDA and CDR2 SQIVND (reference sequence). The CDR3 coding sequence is TGTGCCAGTAGTATCCCCTTGGGCGGGGGCACAGATACGCAGTATTTT. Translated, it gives CASSIPLGGGTDTQYF.

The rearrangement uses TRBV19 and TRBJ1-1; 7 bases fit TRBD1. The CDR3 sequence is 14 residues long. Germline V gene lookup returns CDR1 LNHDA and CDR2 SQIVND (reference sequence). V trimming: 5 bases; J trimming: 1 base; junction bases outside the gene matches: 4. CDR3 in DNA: TGTGCCAGTAGTGATGACAGGGAGAACACTGAAGCTTTCTTT. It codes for CASSDDRENTEAFF. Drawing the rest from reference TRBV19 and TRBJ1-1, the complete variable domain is DGGITQSPKYLFRKEGQNVTLSCEQNLNHDAMYWYRQDPGQGLRLIYYSQIVNDFQKGDIAEGYSVSREKKESFPLTVTSAQKNPTAFYLCASSDDRENTEAFFGQGTRLTVV.

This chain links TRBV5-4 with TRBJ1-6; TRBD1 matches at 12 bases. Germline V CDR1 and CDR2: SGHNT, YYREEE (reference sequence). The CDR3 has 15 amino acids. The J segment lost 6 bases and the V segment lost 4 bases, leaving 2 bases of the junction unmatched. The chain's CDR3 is CASSQGQGANSPLHF. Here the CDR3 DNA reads TGTGCCAGCAGCCAGGGACAGGGGGCTAATTCACCCCTCCACTTT.